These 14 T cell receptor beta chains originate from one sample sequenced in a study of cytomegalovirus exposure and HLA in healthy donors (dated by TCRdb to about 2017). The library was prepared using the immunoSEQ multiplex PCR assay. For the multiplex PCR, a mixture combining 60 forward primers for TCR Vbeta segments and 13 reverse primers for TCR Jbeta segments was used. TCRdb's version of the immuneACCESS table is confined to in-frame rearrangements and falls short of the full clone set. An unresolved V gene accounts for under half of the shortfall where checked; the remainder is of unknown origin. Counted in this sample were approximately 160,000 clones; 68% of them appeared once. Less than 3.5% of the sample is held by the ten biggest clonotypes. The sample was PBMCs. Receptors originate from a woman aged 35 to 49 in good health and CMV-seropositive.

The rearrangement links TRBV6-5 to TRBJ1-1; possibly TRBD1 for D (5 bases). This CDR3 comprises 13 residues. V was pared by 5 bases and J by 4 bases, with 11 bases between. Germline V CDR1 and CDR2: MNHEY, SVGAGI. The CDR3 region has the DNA TGTGCCAGCAGTCCTTCAACAGGCACTGAAGCTTTCTTT. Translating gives CASSPSTGTEAFF.

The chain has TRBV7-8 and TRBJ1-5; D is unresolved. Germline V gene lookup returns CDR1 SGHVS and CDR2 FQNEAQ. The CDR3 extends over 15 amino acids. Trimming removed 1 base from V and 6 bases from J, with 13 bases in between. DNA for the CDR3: TGTGCCAGCAGCTTAGTAGCTGGAGACGGTCAGCCCCAGCATTTT. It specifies CASSLVAGDGQPQHF.

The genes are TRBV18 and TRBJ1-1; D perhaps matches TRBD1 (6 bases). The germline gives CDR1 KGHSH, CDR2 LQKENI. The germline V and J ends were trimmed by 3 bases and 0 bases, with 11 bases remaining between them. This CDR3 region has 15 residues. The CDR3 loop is CASSPMQGMNTEAFF. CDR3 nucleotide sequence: TGTGCCAGCTCACCTATGCAGGGGATGAACACTGAAGCTTTCTTT.

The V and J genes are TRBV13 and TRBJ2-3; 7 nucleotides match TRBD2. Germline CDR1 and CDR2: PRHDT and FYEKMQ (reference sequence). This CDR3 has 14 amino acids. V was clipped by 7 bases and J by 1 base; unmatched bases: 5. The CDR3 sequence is CASKQAGGTDTQYF. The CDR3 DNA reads TGTGCCAGCAAACAGGCGGGAGGCACAGATACGCAGTATTTT.

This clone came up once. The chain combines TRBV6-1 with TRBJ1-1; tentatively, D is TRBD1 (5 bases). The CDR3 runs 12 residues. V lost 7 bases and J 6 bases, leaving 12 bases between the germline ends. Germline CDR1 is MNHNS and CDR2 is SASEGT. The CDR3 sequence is CASTKTVAEAFF. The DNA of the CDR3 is TGTGCCAGCACGAAGACAGTAGCTGAAGCTTTCTTT.

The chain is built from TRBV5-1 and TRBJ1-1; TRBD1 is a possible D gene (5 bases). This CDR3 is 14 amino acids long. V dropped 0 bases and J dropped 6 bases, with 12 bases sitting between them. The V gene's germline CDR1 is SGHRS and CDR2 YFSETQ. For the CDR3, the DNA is TGCGCCAGCAGCTTGGAAGGGGCTGGGGCTGAAGCTTTCTTT. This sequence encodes CASSLEGAGAEAFF.

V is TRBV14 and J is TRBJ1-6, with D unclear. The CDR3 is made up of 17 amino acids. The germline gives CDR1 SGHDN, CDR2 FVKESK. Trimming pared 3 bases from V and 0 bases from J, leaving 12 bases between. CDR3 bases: TGTGCCAGCAGCCACCAACACCCGGGCTCCTATAATTCACCCCTCCACTTT. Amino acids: CASSHQHPGSYNSPLHF.

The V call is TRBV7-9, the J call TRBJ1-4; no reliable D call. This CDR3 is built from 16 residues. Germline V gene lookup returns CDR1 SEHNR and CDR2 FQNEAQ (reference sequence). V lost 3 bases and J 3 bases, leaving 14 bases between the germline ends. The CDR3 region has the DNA TGTGCCAGCAGCTTGGTGCCACGAACGGCTAATGAAAAACTGTTTTTT. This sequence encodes CASSLVPRTANEKLFF.

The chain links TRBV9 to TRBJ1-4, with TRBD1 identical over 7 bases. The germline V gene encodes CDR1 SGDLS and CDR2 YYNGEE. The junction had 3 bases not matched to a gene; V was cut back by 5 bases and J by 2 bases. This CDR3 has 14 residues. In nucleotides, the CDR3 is TGTGCCAGCAGTGTACAGGGGACTAATGAAAAACTGTTTTTT. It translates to CASSVQGTNEKLFF.

The CDR3 region has the DNA TGTGCCAGCAGTTTAAACTGGGGGCAGAACACTGAAGCTTTCTTT. Protein: CASSLNWGQNTEAFF. This chain uses TRBV27 with TRBJ1-1, with a weak D call TRBD1 (6 bases). The V gene lost 2 bases and the J gene lost 1 base, with 11 bases spanning the gap. The germline CDR1 and CDR2 sequences are MNHEY and SMNVEV (reference sequence). The CDR3 totals 15 residues.

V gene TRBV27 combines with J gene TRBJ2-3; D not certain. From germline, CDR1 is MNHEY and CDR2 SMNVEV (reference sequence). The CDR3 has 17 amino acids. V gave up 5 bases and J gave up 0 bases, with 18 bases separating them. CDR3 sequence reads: CASSRHMSSTSTDTQYF. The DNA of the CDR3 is TGTGCCAGCAGTCGCCATATGTCATCTACTAGCACAGATACGCAGTATTTT.

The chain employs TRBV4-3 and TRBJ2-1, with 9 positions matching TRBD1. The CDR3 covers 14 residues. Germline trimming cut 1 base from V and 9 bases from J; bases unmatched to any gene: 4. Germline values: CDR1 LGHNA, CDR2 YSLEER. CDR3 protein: CASSQVQGAGEQFF. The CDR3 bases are TGCGCCAGCAGCCAAGTACAGGGGGCTGGTGAGCAGTTCTTC.

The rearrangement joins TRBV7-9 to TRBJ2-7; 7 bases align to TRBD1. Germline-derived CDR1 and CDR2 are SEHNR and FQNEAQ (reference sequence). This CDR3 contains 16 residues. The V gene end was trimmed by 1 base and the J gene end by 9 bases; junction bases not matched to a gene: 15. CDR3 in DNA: TGTGCCAGCAGCTTAGTTGGGACAGAATCTATTACGAGGCAGTACTTC. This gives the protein CASSLVGTESITRQYF.

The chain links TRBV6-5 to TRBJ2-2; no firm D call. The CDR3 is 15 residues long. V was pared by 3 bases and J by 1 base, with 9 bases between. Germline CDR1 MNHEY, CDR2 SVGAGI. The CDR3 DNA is TGTGCCAGCAGTTATATCTCCAGGAACACCGGGGAGCTGTTTTTT. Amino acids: CASSYISRNTGELFF.